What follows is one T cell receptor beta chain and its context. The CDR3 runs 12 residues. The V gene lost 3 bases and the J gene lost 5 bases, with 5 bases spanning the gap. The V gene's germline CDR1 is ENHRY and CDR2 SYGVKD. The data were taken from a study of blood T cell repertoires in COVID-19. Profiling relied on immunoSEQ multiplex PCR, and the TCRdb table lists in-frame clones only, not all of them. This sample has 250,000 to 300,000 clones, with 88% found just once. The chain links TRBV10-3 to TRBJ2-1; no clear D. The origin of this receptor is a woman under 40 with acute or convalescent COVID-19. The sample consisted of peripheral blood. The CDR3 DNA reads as TGTGCCATCAGTGATACACACAATGAGCAGTTCTTC. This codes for CAISDTHNEQFF.